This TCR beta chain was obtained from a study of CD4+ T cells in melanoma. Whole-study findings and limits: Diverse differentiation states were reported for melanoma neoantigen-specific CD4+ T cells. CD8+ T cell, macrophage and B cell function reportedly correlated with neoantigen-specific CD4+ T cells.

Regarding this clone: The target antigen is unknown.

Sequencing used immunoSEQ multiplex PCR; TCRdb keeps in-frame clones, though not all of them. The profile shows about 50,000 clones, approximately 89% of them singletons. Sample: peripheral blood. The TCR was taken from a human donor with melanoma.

For the CDR3, the DNA is TGCGCCAGCAGCTTGCTCTCCCAGGGGATAGAGACCCAGTACTTC. Amino acids: CASSLLSQGIETQYF. V is TRBV5-1 and J is TRBJ2-5; D possibly corresponds to TRBD1 (6 bases). The CDR3 has 15 amino acids. Trimming pared 1 base from V and 4 bases from J, leaving 14 bases between. CDR1 SGHRS and CDR2 YFSETQ come from the germline V gene.